These 18 T cell receptor beta chains came from one sample sequenced in a study of OX40 agonist ivuxolimab in advanced cancers. The table came from immunoSEQ multiplex PCR; TCRdb's copy has only in-frame clones and leaves some out. The sample gives about 48,000 clones, about 88% of which show up once; roughly 1.1% is in the top ten. The sequences come from CD4+ or CD8+ T cells sorted from blood, collected in a trial of the OX40 agonist ivuxolimab. Receptors originate from an adult with an advanced solid tumor such as melanoma, head and neck, liver or kidney cancer.

The chain carries TRBV11-1 and TRBJ2-5, with 7 positions matching TRBD1. Germline V CDR1 and CDR2: SGHAT, FQDESV (reference sequence). This CDR3 comprises 14 residues. After removal of 5 bases from V and 5 bases from J, the junction contained 8 bases not matched to a gene. CDR3 loop: CASSARQGGETQYF. CDR3 DNA: TGTGCCAGCAGCGCCCGACAGGGCGGGGAGACCCAGTACTTC.

The V gene is TRBV6-5, the J gene TRBJ2-3; D is ambiguous. Germline-derived CDR1 and CDR2 are MNHEY and SVGAGI. This CDR3 has 14 amino acids. Trimming cost V 5 bases and J 5 bases, with 14 bases left between them. The CDR3 reads CASSMVHDGDTQYF. CDR3 nucleotides: TGTGCCAGCAGTATGGTCCATGATGGAGATACGCAGTATTTT.

The chain has TRBV7-9 and TRBJ2-5; D remains ambiguous. Between the trimmed V and J ends, which lost 5 bases and 2 bases, there was a span of 3 bases. The CDR3 loop spans 11 amino acids. Germline loops: CDR1 SEHNR, CDR2 FQNEAQ (reference sequence). The CDR3 coding sequence is TGTGCCAGCAGCCTACAAGAGACCCAGTACTTC. Protein: CASSLQETQYF. The full variable domain, completed using reference TRBV7-9 and TRBJ2-5, is DTGVSQNPRHKITKRGQNVTFRCDPISEHNRLYWYRQTLGQGPEFLTYFQNEAQLEKSRLLSDRFSAERPKGSFSTLEIQRTEQGDSAMYLCASSLQETQYFGPGTRLLVL.

The V call is TRBV14, the J call TRBJ2-5, with TRBD2 as a possible D gene (6 bases). In germline, CDR1 is SGHDN, CDR2 FVKESK. Deletions cut 1 base from V and 4 bases from J, with 16 bases between. This CDR3 is 16 amino acids long. The CDR3 is CASSQGARRGLETQYF. CDR3 DNA sequence: TGTGCCAGCAGCCAAGGGGCGAGGAGGGGTTTAGAGACCCAGTACTTC. The full variable domain, rest sourced from reference TRBV14 and TRBJ2-5, is EAGVTQFPSHSVIEKGQTVTLRCDPISGHDNLYWYRRVMGKEIKFLLHFVKESKQDESGMPNNRFLAERTGGTYSTLKVQPAELEDSGVYFCASSQGARRGLETQYFGPGTRLLVL.

This chain links TRBV7-3 with TRBJ2-3; tentative D call: TRBD2 (6 bases). CDR1 and CDR2 from the germline V gene are SGHTA and FQGTGA. The CDR3 contains 17 residues. Trimming left V 2 bases short and J 0 bases short, with 15 bases between. This CDR3 reads CASSLVGLAFSTDTQYF. As DNA, the CDR3 is TGTGCCAGCAGCTTAGTAGGGCTAGCGTTTAGCACAGATACGCAGTATTTT. Full variable domain (rest looked up from reference TRBV7-3 and TRBJ2-3): GAGVSQTPSNKVTEKGKYVELRCDPISGHTALYWYRQSLGQGPEFLIYFQGTGAADDSGLPNDRFFAVRPEGSVSTLKIQRTERGDSAVYLCASSLVGLAFSTDTQYFGPGTRLTVL.

The chain is built from TRBV10-3 and TRBJ1-2; a weak D match, TRBD1 (5 bases). The CDR3 is 15 residues long. CDR1 is ENHRY, CDR2 SYGVKD, per germline. Trimming took 4 bases from V and 9 from J, leaving 21 bases between them. The CDR3 sequence is CAISGTPAAFSSYTF. DNA of the CDR3: TGTGCCATCAGTGGGACACCAGCTGCCTTCTCAAGCTACACCTTC.

The chain has TRBV20-1 and TRBJ2-1; D gene unclear. CDR1 and CDR2 from the germline V gene are DFQATT and SNEGSKA (reference sequence). The V and J ends lost 4 bases and 9 bases respectively, with 10 bases between them. The CDR3 covers 11 residues. The CDR3 DNA reads TGCAGTGCTACCCGGGCCTCTGAGCAGTTCTTC. It specifies CSATRASEQFF.

This clone was detected once. The chain links TRBV30 to TRBJ1-4; D possibly corresponds to TRBD1 (5 bases). CDR1 GTSNPN and CDR2 SVGIG come from the germline V gene (reference sequence). The length of the CDR3 is 12 residues. The CDR3 region has the DNA TGTGCGGGGGGGACTACTAATGAAAAACTGTTTTTT. It specifies CAGGTTNEKLFF.

This clone was seen a single time. The gene calls are TRBV9 and TRBJ2-3, with D maybe TRBD1 (5 bases). The CDR3 has 14 amino acids. CDR1 is SGDLS and CDR2 is YYNGEE in the germline V gene. V lost 3 bases, J lost 6 bases, and 14 bases lay in between. CDR3 sequence reads: CASSADSWADTQYF. The CDR3 DNA follows: TGTGCCAGCAGCGCCGACAGCTGGGCGGATACGCAGTATTTT.

The V and J genes are TRBV5-8 and TRBJ2-7; 13 bases align to TRBD2. The CDR3 runs 16 residues. The V gene end was trimmed by 2 bases and the J gene end by 2 bases; junction bases not matched to a gene: 4. Germline V gives CDR1 SGHTS, CDR2 YDEGEE. CDR3 sequence reads: CASSFGTSGATYEQYF. The CDR3 DNA reads as TGTGCCAGCAGCTTCGGGACTAGCGGGGCCACCTACGAGCAGTACTTC.

This chain joins TRBV19 and TRBJ2-1, with 10 bases matching TRBD2. Germline assignment: CDR1 LNHDA and CDR2 SQIVND (reference sequence). Germline trimming cut 4 bases from V and 3 bases from J; bases unmatched to any gene: 3. The CDR3 has 15 residues. This CDR3 reads CASSKLAGDYNEQFF. The CDR3 DNA is TGTGCCAGTAGTAAGCTAGCGGGAGACTACAATGAGCAGTTCTTC.

This sequence joins TRBV27 and TRBJ2-3; TRBD2 aligns across 9 bases. Germline CDR1 reads MNHEY; CDR2 reads SMNVEV (reference sequence). The CDR3 spans 17 residues. With 4 bases clipped from V and 1 base from J, the junction kept 9 bases outside the gene matches. The DNA of the CDR3 is TGTGCCAGCAGTTACCGGGTGGTAGCGGGGGGCACAGATACGCAGTATTTT. It translates to CASSYRVVAGGTDTQYF.

The V and J genes are TRBV6-1 and TRBJ1-3; D is uncertain. The CDR3 has 14 residues. Germline-derived CDR1 and CDR2 are MNHNS and SASEGT. V was shortened by 7 bases and J by 4 bases, with 14 bases between the two germline ends. The CDR3 DNA is TGTGCCAGCACCTCGGACTATTCCGGAAACACCATATATTTT. Amino acids: CASTSDYSGNTIYF.

The chain links TRBV30 to TRBJ2-2; D is possibly TRBD2 (5 bases). The CDR3 length is 14 residues. In germline, CDR1 is GTSNPN, CDR2 SVGIG (reference sequence). Trimming took off 3 bases at V and 7 bases at J, with 15 bases between the two ends. The CDR3 nucleotides are TGTGCCTGGAGCGGCACTCCGGGGAGCGGGGAGCTGTTTTTT. This translates into CAWSGTPGSGELFF.

This rearrangement joins TRBV6-5 to TRBJ2-3; unclear D gene. V shed 6 bases and J shed 2 bases, with 9 bases lying between them. This CDR3 spans 13 amino acids. Germline V gives CDR1 MNHEY, CDR2 SVGAGI. CDR3 in amino acids: CASSPEITDTQYF. In DNA, the CDR3 is TGTGCCAGCAGCCCAGAGATCACAGATACGCAGTATTTT.

The chain employs TRBV28 and TRBJ1-5; TRBD1 is a possible D gene (5 bases). V lost 2 bases, J lost 7 bases, and 18 bases lay in between. Germline values: CDR1 MDHEN, CDR2 SYDVKM. The CDR3 has 16 amino acids. In DNA form, the CDR3 reads TGTGCCAGCAGTTTAGCCCCGGGGACTGGGGGGCAGCCCCAGCATTTT. Translating it yields CASSLAPGTGGQPQHF.

The chain employs TRBV2 and TRBJ2-1; 11 bases match TRBD2. Germline V lookup: CDR1 SNHLY, CDR2 FYNNEI. Losses at the gene ends were 9 bases for V and 4 bases for J; bases not matched to a gene: 11. The CDR3 covers 16 residues. CDR3 sequence reads: CASRGTSGDMYNEQFF. In DNA form, the CDR3 reads TGTGCCAGTAGGGGGACTAGCGGTGATATGTACAATGAGCAGTTCTTC.

V gene TRBV10-3 combines with J gene TRBJ2-5; 9 bases map to TRBD1. Looked up from germline, CDR1 is ENHRY and CDR2 is SYGVKD. The junction had 2 bases not matched to a gene; V was cut back by 6 bases and J by 3 bases. The CDR3 is 13 residues long. The CDR3 reads CAISRTGEETQYF. The CDR3 nucleotides read TGTGCCATCAGCAGGACAGGGGAAGAGACCCAGTACTTC.